This T cell receptor beta chain was observed in a study of blood T cell repertoires in COVID-19. Data came from immunoSEQ multiplex PCR; TCRdb stores just in-frame clones and leaves some out. The sample includes 300,000 to 450,000 clones, about 90% seen only once; the top ten take 1.5% to 2.5%. This clone came up once. Germline lookup yields CDR1 LGHNA and CDR2 YNFKEQ. The CDR3 has 16 residues. Trimming removed 0 bases at V and 2 bases at J, with 13 bases between. The sample consisted of PBMCs or T cells enriched from blood (not recorded which). The TCR comes from a man between 35 and 55 years old in a cohort exposed to, infected with or recovered from COVID-19 (not recorded which). The chain has TRBV4-2 and TRBJ1-2; D is uncertain. As DNA, the CDR3 is TGTGCCAGCAGCCAAGATGAGAGAACCCACAACTATGGCTACACCTTC. It yields the protein CASSQDERTHNYGYTF.